This T cell receptor (beta chain) was sequenced in a study of T cell repertoires in cytomegalovirus infection. For the study at large: Both CMV infection and a matching HLA type were indicated by public TCR beta signatures.

TCRdb re-analysed the reads in MiXCR, keeping a single row per CDR3 protein. The data contain 400,000 or so distinct CDR3 sequences, about 33% of them singletons. The CDR3 runs 14 residues. V shed 5 bases and J 2 bases; nucleotides not matched to a gene: 6. Germline V gene sequence: CDR1 SGHAT, CDR2 FQNNGV. V and J are TRBV11-2 and TRBJ2-7; 7 positions match TRBD1. This TCR was recovered from a human donor in good health (CMV status not recorded). Some clones in this sample may be carry-over from other donors' samples. Sequenced: PBMCs. CDR3 loop: CASSIPGQPYEQYF. CDR3 DNA sequence: TGTGCCAGCAGCATACCGGGACAGCCCTACGAGCAGTACTTC.